The clone carrying this T cell receptor beta chain was seen more than once but under ten times. Its antigen is undetermined. The sample belongs to a study of post-analysis software for immune sequencing data. The study's findings and limits: The study found TRBV5-6, TRBV5-1 and TRBV20-1 among several TRBV segments more frequent in patients than controls. Controls showed significantly higher normalized Chao1 diversity than did multiple sclerosis patients.

This CDR3 has 14 residues. The V gene's germline CDR1 is MNHNS and CDR2 SASEGT. Trimming removed 7 bases at V and 3 bases at J, with 16 bases between. Unique molecular identifiers were built into the TCR beta cDNA libraries. Researchers reported roughly 0.5 million cDNA molecules coming from 1 to 10 million T cells. TCRdb re-analysed the PCR reads in MiXCR, keeping a single row per CDR3 protein. The repertoire holds hundreds of thousands of distinct CDR3 sequences, with about 40% as singletons. Sequencing was performed on blood. V is TRBV6-1 and J is TRBJ2-7; D may be TRBD2 (6 bases). This sequence originates from a girl between 5 and 17 years old with multiple sclerosis. CDR3 protein: CASIPKADYYEQYF. The CDR3 bases are TGTGCCAGCATACCTAAGGCGGACTACTACGAGCAGTACTTC.